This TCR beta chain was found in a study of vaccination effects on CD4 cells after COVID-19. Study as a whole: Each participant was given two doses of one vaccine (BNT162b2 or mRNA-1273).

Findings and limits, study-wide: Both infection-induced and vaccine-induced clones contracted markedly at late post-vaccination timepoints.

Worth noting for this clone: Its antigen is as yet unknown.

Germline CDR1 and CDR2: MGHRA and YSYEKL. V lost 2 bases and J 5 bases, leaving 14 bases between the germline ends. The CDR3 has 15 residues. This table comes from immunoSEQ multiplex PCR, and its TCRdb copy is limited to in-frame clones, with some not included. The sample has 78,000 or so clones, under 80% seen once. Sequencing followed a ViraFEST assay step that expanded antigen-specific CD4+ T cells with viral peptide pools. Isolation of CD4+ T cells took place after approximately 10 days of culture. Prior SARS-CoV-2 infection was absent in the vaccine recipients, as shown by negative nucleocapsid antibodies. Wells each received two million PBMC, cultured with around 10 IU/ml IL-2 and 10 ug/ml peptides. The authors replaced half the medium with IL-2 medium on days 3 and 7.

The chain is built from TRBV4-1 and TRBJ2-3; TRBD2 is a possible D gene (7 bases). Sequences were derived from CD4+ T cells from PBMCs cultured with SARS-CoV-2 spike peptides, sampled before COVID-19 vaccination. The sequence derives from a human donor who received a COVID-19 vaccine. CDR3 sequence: CASSQIGQRGDTQYF. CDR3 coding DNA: TGCGCCAGCAGCCAAATCGGACAGCGGGGAGATACGCAGTATTTT.